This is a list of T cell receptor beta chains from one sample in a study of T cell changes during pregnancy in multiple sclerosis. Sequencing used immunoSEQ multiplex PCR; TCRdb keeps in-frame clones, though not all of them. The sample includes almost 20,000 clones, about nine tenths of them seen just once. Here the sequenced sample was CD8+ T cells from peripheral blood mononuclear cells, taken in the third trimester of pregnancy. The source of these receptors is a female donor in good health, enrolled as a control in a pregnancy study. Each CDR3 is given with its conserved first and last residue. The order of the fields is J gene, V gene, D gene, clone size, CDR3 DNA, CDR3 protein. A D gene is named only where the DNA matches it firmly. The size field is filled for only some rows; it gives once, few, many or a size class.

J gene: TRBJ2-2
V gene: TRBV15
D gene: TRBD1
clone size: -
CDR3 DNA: TGTGCCACCAGCAGAGAACAGGGGGCCTCCGGGGAGCTGTTTTTT
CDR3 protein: CATSREQGASGELFF

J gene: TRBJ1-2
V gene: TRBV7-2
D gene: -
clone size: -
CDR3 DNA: TGTGCCAGCAGGGAGGACAGTAACTATGGCTACACCTTC
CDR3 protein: CASREDSNYGYTF

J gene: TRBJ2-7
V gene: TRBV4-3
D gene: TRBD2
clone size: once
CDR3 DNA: TGCGCCAGCAGCCAAGATAGAGTAGCGGGGGGGCAACCCCTCCCCTACGAGCAGTACTTC
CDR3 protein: CASSQDRVAGGQPLPYEQYF

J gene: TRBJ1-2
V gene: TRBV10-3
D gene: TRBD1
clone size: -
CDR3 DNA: TGTGCCATCAGTGAGAAACAGGGGGCGCAGGGCTACACCTTC
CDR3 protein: CAISEKQGAQGYTF

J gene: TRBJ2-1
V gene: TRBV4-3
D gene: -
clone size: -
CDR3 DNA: TGCGCCAGCAGCCAAGAGCCCCAGGTCCCTCCTACCTACAATGAGCAGTTCTTC
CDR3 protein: CASSQEPQVPPTYNEQFF

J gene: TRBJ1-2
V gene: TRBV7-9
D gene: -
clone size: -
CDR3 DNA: TGTGCCAGCAGCTTAGGACAACCTAACTATGGCTACACCTTC
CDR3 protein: CASSLGQPNYGYTF

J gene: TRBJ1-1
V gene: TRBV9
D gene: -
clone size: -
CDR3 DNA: TGTGCCAGCAGCAGCCTAGGGGCTGTAGGAGCTTTCTTT
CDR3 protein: CASSSLGAVGAFF

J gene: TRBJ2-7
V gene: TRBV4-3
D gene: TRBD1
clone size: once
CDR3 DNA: TGCGCCAGCAGCCCCAGGACAGGGACGTACGAGCAGTACTTC
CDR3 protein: CASSPRTGTYEQYF

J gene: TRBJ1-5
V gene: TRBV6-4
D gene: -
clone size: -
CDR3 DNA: TGTGCCAGCAGCGGTGGACAGAATCAGCCCCAGCATTTT
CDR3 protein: CASSGGQNQPQHF

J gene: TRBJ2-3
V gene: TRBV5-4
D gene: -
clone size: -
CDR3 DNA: TGTGCCAGCAGCTTGATTTTCGGGGGCACAGATACGCAGTATTTT
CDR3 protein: CASSLIFGGTDTQYF

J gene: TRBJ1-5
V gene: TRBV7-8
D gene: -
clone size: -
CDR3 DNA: TGTGCCAGCAGCTCTTTACAGGGCGATAATCAGCCCCAGCATTTT
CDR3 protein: CASSSLQGDNQPQHF

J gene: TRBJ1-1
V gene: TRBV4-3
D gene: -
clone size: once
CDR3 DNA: TGCGCCAGCAGCCAAGAATGGCAGGGCAGGACTGAAGCTTTCTTT
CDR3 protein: CASSQEWQGRTEAFF

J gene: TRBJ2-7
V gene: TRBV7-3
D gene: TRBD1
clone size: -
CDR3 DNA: TGTGCCAGCGGGGAGGGACAGGGATACGAGCAGTACTTC
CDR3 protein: CASGEGQGYEQYF

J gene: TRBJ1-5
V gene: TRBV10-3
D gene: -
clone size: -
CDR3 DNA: TGTGCCATCAGTGATGAGGGACAACTCTATCAGCCCCAGCATTTT
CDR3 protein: CAISDEGQLYQPQHF

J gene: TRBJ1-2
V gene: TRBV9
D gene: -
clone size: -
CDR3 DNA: TGTGCCAGCAGCGTCACTGAGAACTATGGCTACACCTTC
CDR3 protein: CASSVTENYGYTF

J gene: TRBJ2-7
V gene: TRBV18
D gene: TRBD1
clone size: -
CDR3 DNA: TGTGCCAGCTCACCCGGGGAGACAGGGCCCTACGAGCAGTACTTC
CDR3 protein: CASSPGETGPYEQYF

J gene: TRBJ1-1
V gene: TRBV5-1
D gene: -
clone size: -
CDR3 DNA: TGCGCCAGCGGATCGGGGAACACTGAAGCTTTCTTT
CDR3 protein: CASGSGNTEAFF

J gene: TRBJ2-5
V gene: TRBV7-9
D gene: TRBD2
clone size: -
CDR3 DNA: TGTGCCAGCAGCGCCAGGACTAGCAGAGAGACCCAGTACTTC
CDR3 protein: CASSARTSRETQYF

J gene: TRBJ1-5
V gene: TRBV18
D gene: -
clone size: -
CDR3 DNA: TGTGCCAGCTCAGCGCAGGGATTTGGCAATCAGCCCCAGCATTTT
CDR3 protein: CASSAQGFGNQPQHF

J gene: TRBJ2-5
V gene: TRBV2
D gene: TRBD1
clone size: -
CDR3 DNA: TGTGCCAGCAGAGGGACAGCAGAGACCCAGTACTTC
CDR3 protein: CASRGTAETQYF

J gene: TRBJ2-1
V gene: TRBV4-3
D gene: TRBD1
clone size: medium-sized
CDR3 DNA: TGCGCCAGCAGCCCCCGACAGGGGATCTACAATGAGCAGTTCTTC
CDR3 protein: CASSPRQGIYNEQFF

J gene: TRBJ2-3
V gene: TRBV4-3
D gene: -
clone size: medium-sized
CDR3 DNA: TGCGCCAGCAGCCAACGACAGAGTAGCACAGATACGCAGTATTTT
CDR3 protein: CASSQRQSSTDTQYF

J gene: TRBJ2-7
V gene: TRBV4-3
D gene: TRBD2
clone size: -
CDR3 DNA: TGCGCCAGCAGCCAAGATGCGTCTAGCGGGGGGGCCTACGAGCAGTACTTC
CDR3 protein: CASSQDASSGGAYEQYF

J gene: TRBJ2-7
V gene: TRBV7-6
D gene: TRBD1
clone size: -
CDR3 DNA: TGTGCCAGCAGCTCCACCCGGGACAGGCGATACGAGCAGTACTTC
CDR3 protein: CASSSTRDRRYEQYF

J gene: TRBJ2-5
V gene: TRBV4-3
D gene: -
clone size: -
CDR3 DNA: TGCGCCAGCAGCCAAGGCAGACAAGAGACCCAGTACTTC
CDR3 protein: CASSQGRQETQYF

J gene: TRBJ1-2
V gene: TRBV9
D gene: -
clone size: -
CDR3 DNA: TGTGCCAGCGGACATCGTAGGTATGGCTACACCTTC
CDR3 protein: CASGHRRYGYTF

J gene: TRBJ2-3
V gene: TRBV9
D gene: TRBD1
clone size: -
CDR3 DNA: TGTGCCAGCAGCGTTGACAGGGGGCGGCAGTATTTT
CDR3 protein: CASSVDRGRQYF

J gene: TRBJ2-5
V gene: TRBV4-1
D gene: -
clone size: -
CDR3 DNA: TGCGCCAGCAGCCACCTACAAGAGACCCAGTACTTC
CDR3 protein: CASSHLQETQYF

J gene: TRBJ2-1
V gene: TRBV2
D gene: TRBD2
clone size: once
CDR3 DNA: TGTGCCAGCAGCCCCAGCGGGGTCTCCTACAATGAGCAGTTCTTC
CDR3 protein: CASSPSGVSYNEQFF

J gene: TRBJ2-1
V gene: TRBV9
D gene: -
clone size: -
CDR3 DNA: TGTGCCAGCAGCGGCCGGTCTTTCGGGGACTCCTACAATGAGCAGTTCTTC
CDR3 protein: CASSGRSFGDSYNEQFF

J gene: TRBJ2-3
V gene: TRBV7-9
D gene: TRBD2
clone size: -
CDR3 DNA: TGTGCCAGCAGCTTGACTAGCAGTAGCACAGATACGCAGTATTTT
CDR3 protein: CASSLTSSSTDTQYF

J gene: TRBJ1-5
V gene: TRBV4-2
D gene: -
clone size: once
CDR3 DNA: TGTGCCAGCAGCCAAGATGGGGGCCAAAATCAGCCCCAGCATTTT
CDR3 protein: CASSQDGGQNQPQHF